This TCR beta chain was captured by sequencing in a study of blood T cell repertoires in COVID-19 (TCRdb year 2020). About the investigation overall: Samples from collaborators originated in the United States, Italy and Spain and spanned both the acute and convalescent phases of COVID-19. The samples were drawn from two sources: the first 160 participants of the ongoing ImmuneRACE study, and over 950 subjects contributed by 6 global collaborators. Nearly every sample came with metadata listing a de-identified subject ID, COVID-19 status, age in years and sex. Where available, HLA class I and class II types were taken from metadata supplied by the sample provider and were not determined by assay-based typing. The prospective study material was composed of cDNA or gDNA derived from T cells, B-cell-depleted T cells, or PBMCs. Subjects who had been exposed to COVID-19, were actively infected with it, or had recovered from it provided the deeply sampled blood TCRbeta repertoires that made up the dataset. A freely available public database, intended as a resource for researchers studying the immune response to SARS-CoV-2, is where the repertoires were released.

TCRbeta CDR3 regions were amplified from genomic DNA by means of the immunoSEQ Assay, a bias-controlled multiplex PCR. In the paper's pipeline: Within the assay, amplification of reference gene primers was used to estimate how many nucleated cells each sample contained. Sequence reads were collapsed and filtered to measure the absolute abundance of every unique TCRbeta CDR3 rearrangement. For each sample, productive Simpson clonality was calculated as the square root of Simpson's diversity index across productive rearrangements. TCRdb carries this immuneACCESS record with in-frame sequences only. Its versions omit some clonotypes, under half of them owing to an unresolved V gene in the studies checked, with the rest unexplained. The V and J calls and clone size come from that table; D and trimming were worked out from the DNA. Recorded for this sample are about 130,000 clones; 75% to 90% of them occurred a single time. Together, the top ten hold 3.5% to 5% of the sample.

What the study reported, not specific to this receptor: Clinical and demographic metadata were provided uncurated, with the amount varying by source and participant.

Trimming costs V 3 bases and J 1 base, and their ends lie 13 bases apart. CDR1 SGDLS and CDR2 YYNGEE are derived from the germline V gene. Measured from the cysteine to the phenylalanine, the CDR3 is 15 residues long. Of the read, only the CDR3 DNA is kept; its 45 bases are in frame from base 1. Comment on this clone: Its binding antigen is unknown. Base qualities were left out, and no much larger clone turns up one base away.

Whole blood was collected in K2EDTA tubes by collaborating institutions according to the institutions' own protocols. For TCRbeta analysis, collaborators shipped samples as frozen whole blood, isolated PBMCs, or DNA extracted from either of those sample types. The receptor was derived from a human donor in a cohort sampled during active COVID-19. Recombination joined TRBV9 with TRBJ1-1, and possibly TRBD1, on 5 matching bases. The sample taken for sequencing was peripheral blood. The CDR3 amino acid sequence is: CASSGGSLGNTEAFF. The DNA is TGTGCCAGCAGCGGGGGCTCCTTGGGGAACACTGAAGCTTTCTTT.